This T cell receptor (beta chain) was captured by sequencing in a study of early T cells in non-severe SARS-CoV-2 infection (dated by TCRdb to the early 2020s). Looking at the study overall: Because TCR sequencing relied on bulk RNA taken from unsorted whole blood, pairing of alpha and beta chains was not possible. General findings and caveats noted by the study authors: VDJdb matching was skewed toward anti-spike CD8 responses, so virus-specific expansions were likely underestimated and private and CD4 specificities were missed.

In regard to this clonotype: What this receptor recognizes is not known. Per-base qualities were not stored, and no clone one base away is much larger.

Library generation was performed with 5' RACE. Instrument used: NextSeq 500. The TCR library protocol attached unique molecular identifiers to individual cDNA molecules to correct for sequencing error and PCR bias. TCR alpha and beta chains were both sequenced, and the abundances of alpha and beta sequences in each sample were closely correlated with each other. For the original study's pipeline: Decombinator V4 was used to annotate the V gene, J gene and CDR3 of the TCR sequences. TCRs were defined as expanded if a significant change between any two time points was detected under a Poisson model with p below 0.0001. TCR abundances were normalised to the total number of TCRs sequenced per sample and expressed as counts per million. TRAV1-2 paired with TRAJ12, TRAJ20 or TRAJ33 defined MAIT TCRs, while TRAV10 paired with TRAJ18 defined iNKT TCRs. VDJdb, accessed 1 November 2021, was searched for CMV, EBV and SARS-CoV-2 annotated TCRs, excluding TCRs annotated for multiple antigens. TCRdb reworked the public reads: Q25 trimming with fastp, MiXCR clone assembly, productive beta chains retained. Rows matching on CDR3 protein sequence are summarized as one entry with the most common DNA and genes. The V and J calls and clone size are TCRdb's, not the authors'. Within this sample are around 70,000 distinct CDR3 sequences, with less than 9.5% of them counted one time only. Clones ranked in the top ten supply around 3.5% of the sample.

A case-control design nested within a healthcare worker cohort in London, UK, was used, with weekly nasopharyngeal swab PCR tests and blood sampling performed. Between 23 and 31 March 2020, the week of the UK lockdown, healthcare workers were enrolled and then followed up weekly for as long as 16 weeks. CDR1 and CDR2 (DFQATT, SNEGSKA) derive from the germline V gene (reference sequence). Taken from cysteine to phenylalanine, the CDR3 has 13 residues. Just the 39-base CDR3 DNA is kept, in frame starting at base 1. Between the V and J ends, shortened by 0 bases and 9 bases respectively, the junction contains 12 bases.

This TCR came from an adult who was a healthcare worker with PCR-confirmed SARS-CoV-2 infection or an uninfected control (not recorded which). The sequence links TRBV20-1 to TRBJ2-4; too little of a D gene remains to name it. Sequences were obtained from whole blood. The nucleotides are TGCAGTGCTAGAGATGATACGACCATCATTCAGTACTTC. The resulting protein is CSARDDTTIIQYF.